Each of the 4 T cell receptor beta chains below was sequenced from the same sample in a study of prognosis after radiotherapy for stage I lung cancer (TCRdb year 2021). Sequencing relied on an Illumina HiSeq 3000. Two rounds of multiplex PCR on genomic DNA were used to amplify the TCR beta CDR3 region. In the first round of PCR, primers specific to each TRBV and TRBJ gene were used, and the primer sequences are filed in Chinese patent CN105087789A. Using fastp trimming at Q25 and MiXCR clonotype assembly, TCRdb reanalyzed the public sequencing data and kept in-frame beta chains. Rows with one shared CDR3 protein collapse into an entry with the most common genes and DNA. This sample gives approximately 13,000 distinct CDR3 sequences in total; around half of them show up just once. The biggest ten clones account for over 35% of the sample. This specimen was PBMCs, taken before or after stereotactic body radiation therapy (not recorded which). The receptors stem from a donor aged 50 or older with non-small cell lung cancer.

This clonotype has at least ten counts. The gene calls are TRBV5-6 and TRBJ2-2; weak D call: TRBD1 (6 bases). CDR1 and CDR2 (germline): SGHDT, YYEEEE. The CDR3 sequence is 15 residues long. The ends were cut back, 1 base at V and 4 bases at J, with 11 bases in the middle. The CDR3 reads CASSLYRDGTGELFF. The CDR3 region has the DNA TGTGCCAGCAGCTTGTACAGGGATGGCACCGGGGAGCTGTTTTTT.

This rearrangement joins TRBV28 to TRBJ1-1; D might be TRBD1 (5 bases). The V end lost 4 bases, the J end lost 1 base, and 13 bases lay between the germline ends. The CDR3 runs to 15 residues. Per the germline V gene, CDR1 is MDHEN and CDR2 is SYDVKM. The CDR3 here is CASSSTVGRNTEAFF. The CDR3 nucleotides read TGTGCCAGCAGTTCGACCGTGGGGCGGAACACTGAAGCTTTCTTT.

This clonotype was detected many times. The CDR3 DNA reads TGTGCAAGCTTGGGGACAGTGATGAACACTGAAGCTTTCTTT. Translated: CASLGTVMNTEAFF. The chain combines TRBV25-1 with TRBJ1-1; 7 positions match TRBD1. This CDR3 comprises 14 residues. Germline V lookup: CDR1 MGHDK, CDR2 SYGVNS.

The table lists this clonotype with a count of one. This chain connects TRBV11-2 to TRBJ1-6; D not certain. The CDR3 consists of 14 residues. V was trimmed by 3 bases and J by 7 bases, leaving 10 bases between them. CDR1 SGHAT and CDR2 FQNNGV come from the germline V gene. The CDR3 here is CASSFGRTNSPLHF. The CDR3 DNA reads TGTGCCAGCAGCTTTGGGAGAACAAATTCACCCCTCCACTTT.